The 17 T cell receptor beta chains below all came from one sample that was sequenced in a study of control samples from healthy donors and cancer patients. Repertoires were generated with immunoSEQ multiplex PCR, while TCRdb's copy carries only in-frame clones and drops some. The data contain around 70,000 clones, 80% to 90% of them seen just once; the ten biggest clones take up about 2.2%. Sequencing input: PBMCs. The receptors were sampled from a woman in her forties or fifties with head and neck cancer.

The chain couples TRBV6-6 to TRBJ1-4; D gene ambiguous. The CDR3 has 14 amino acids. CDR1 is MNHNY and CDR2 is SVGAGI in the germline V gene (reference sequence). Trimming removed 5 bases at V and 0 bases at J, with 7 bases between. The CDR3 DNA follows: TGTGCCAGCAGTGGCAGTGCAACTAATGAAAAACTGTTTTTT. Translated: CASSGSATNEKLFF.

The chain recombines TRBV28 with TRBJ2-7; 7 positions match TRBD1. The CDR3 sequence is 15 residues long. V trimming: 4 bases; J trimming: 6 bases; junction bases outside the gene matches: 12. The germline gives CDR1 MDHEN, CDR2 SYDVKM. CDR3 coding DNA: TGTGCCAGCAGTTCGCGGACAGGTAAAACGGTCGAGCAGTACTTC. Translation gives CASSSRTGKTVEQYF.

This clone has only a few counts. This chain links TRBV5-1 with TRBJ1-6; possible D gene TRBD1, 5 bases. V shed 2 bases and J shed 0 bases, with 12 bases lying between them. The V gene's germline CDR1 is SGHRS and CDR2 YFSETQ. The CDR3 loop spans 17 amino acids. CDR3 bases: TGCGCCAGCAGCTTCGGGGGGAATCCCTCCTATAATTCACCCCTCCACTTT. As protein: CASSFGGNPSYNSPLHF.

This clone was found once. The V call is TRBV2, the J call TRBJ1-1; TRBD1 agrees at 8 bases. Germline V CDR1 and CDR2: SNHLY, FYNNEI. J gave up 9 bases and V 7 bases, and 10 bases lay outside the gene matches. The CDR3 contains 13 residues. CDR3 nucleotides: TGTGCCAGCACCTCCCCTCGGACAGGGAAAGCTTTCTTT. Translating it yields CASTSPRTGKAFF.

This clone was observed a single time. V is TRBV2 and J is TRBJ2-7; 11 bases are a match to TRBD1. V lost 4 bases, J lost 4 bases, and 9 bases stayed unmatched. There are 16 residues in the CDR3. CDR1 SNHLY and CDR2 FYNNEI come from the germline V gene. Here the CDR3 reads CASSVLPGQGGYEQYF. The CDR3 DNA follows: TGTGCCAGCAGTGTCCTACCGGGACAGGGGGGTTACGAGCAGTACTTC.

This clone was picked up one time. V is TRBV19 and J is TRBJ1-6, with 8 bases identical to TRBD1. Per germline, CDR1 LNHDA and CDR2 SQIVND (reference sequence). CDR3 length equals 18 residues. J gave up 5 bases and V 5 bases, and 14 bases lay outside the gene matches. The CDR3 nucleotides read TGTGCCAGTAGTCGAACAGGGGGAATGGGTGTTGATAATTCACCCCTCCACTTT. The encoded protein is CASSRTGGMGVDNSPLHF.

The chain recombines TRBV9 with TRBJ2-1; 9 bases are shared with TRBD1. Trimming removed 4 bases from V and 5 bases from J; junction bases left unmatched: 7. Germline CDR1 SGDLS, CDR2 YYNGEE. The CDR3 is 15 residues long. CDR3 sequence (DNA): TGTGCCAGCAGCCCGCGGGACAGGGTTAACAATGAGCAGTTCTTC. Translating it yields CASSPRDRVNNEQFF.

The chain employs TRBV10-3 and TRBJ2-7; 8 positions match TRBD1. CDR1 is ENHRY, CDR2 SYGVKD, per germline. The trim removed 10 bases at V and 5 bases at J, leaving 7 bases unmatched. The CDR3 length is 12 residues. The CDR3 DNA reads TGTGCCACCGGACAGGGTTGGGACGAGCAGTACTTC. Translation gives CATGQGWDEQYF.

The sample holds one count of this clone. The V call is TRBV5-1, the J call TRBJ2-1, with 16 nucleotides matching TRBD2. V was clipped by 5 bases and J by 3 bases; unmatched bases: 8. The CDR3 sequence is 18 residues long. Germline lookup yields CDR1 SGHRS and CDR2 YFSETQ. As DNA, the CDR3 is TGCGCCAGCAGATCTGGGACTAGCGGGGGGGCTTTCTACAATGAGCAGTTCTTC. Amino acid sequence: CASRSGTSGGAFYNEQFF.

The chain is built from TRBV6-6 and TRBJ2-1; TRBD2 matches at 12 bases. The CDR3 spans 15 residues. Trimming at V came to 6 bases and at J to 3 bases, leaving 3 bases not matched to a gene. Germline CDR1 and CDR2: MNHNY and SVGAGI (reference sequence). CDR3 bases: TGTGCCAGCAGGCCTAGCGGGGGGGTCTACAATGAGCAGTTCTTC. Protein: CASRPSGGVYNEQFF.

This CDR3 is CASSLTGQSLSGANVLTF. The CDR3 DNA reads as TGTGCCAGCAGTTTGACGGGACAGTCCCTCTCTGGGGCCAACGTCCTGACTTTC. This chain joins TRBV28 and TRBJ2-6, with TRBD1 identical over 7 bases. The germline V gene has CDR1 MDHEN and CDR2 SYDVKM. The CDR3 covers 18 residues. V trimming: 3 bases; J trimming: 0 bases; junction bases outside the gene matches: 8.

The CDR3 spells CACPHMNTEAFF. The CDR3 DNA reads as TGTGCTTGTCCACATATGAACACTGAAGCTTTCTTT. J is TRBJ1-1 and V is TRBV19; D gene ambiguous. The CDR3 extends over 12 amino acids. Looked up from germline, CDR1 is LNHDA and CDR2 is SQIVND (reference sequence).

The chain links TRBV6-5 to TRBJ1-2; D perhaps matches TRBD1 (5 bases). The CDR3 contains 11 residues. V lost 4 bases and J lost 10, with 10 bases in between. Germline-derived CDR1 and CDR2 are MNHEY and SVGAGI. The CDR3 coding sequence is TGTGCCAGCAGTTTCAGGGAATCCTACACCTTC. The encoded protein is CASSFRESYTF.

This chain links TRBV10-3 with TRBJ1-4, with TRBD1 matching 7 bases. Germline lookup yields CDR1 ENHRY and CDR2 SYGVKD. Losses at the gene ends were 2 bases for V and 4 bases for J; bases not matched to a gene: 4. This CDR3 region has 15 residues. DNA of the CDR3: TGTGCCATCAGTGAGGGGACAGCAATTAATGAAAAACTGTTTTTT. It encodes CAISEGTAINEKLFF.

J is TRBJ2-7 and V is TRBV18, with a tentative D call TRBD1 (6 bases). With 6 bases removed from V and 2 bases from J, the gap between germline ends came to 17 bases. Looked up from germline, CDR1 is KGHSH and CDR2 is LQKENI. The CDR3 has 15 amino acids. The CDR3 nucleotides read TGTGCCAGCTCGTACCGGACAGAACCTACCTACGAGCAGTACTTC. Its protein product is CASSYRTEPTYEQYF.

The chain has TRBV3-1 (or the pseudogene TRBV3-2) and TRBJ1-2, with a weak D call TRBD1 (6 bases). Trimming cost V 6 bases and J 7 bases, with 12 bases left between them. This CDR3 comprises 12 residues. The germline CDR1 and CDR2 sequences are LGHDT and YNNKEL (reference sequence). Here the CDR3 DNA reads TGTGCCAGCAGATTCCAGGGGTCTGGCTACACCTTC. It yields the protein CASRFQGSGYTF.

This chain links TRBV28 with TRBJ2-7; D unresolved. V was trimmed by 6 bases and J by 2 bases, leaving 8 bases between them. CDR3 size: 12 residues. Germline V gene lookup returns CDR1 MDHEN and CDR2 SYDVKM. The CDR3 DNA follows: TGTGCCAGCAGGGGCAGCACCTACGAGCAGTACTTC. It specifies CASRGSTYEQYF.